This record concerns one T cell receptor (beta chain) sequence. In the original workflow: Reference gene primers were amplified, and this amplification served to estimate nucleated cell counts. Profiling relied on immunoSEQ multiplex PCR, and the TCRdb table lists in-frame clones only, not all of them. That table is the source of V, J and clone size, and D and trimming were worked out from the DNA. The sample lists over 90,000 clones; roughly 87% were seen once. This record comes from a study of blood T cell repertoires in COVID-19. Study summary: Samples representing acute and convalescent COVID-19 were sourced from the United States, Italy and Spain. Sources were T cells, B-cell-depleted T cells, or PBMCs; the material itself was cDNA or gDNA.

Between the trimmed V and J ends, which lost 8 bases and 0 bases, there was a span of 13 bases. This CDR3 spans 15 amino acids. The germline V gene encodes CDR1 KGHSH and CDR2 LQKENI. The genes are TRBV18 and TRBJ1-4; no clear D. The specimen sequenced was peripheral blood. This receptor was obtained from a human donor in a cohort sampled during active COVID-19. The CDR3 here is CASRRAVATNEKLFF. Written as DNA, the CDR3 is TGTGCCAGCCGGAGGGCGGTTGCAACTAATGAAAAACTGTTTTTT.